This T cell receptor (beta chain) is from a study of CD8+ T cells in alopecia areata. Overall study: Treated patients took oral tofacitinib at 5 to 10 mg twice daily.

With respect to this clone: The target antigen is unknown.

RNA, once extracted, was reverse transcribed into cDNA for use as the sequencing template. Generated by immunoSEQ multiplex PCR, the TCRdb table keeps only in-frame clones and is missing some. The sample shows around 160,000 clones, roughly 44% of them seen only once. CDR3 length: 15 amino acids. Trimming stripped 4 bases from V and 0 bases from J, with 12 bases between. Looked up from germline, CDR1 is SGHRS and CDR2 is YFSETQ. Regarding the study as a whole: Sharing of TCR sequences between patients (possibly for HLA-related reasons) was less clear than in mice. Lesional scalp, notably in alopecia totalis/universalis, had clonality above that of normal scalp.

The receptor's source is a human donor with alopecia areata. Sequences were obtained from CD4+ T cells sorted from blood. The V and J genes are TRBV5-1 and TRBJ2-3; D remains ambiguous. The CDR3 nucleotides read TGCGCCAGCAGCCCGCTAGACCCTAGCACAGATACGCAGTATTTT. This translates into CASSPLDPSTDTQYF.